The 8 T cell receptor beta chains below all came from one sample that was sequenced in a study of T cell responses to AZD1222 COVID-19 vaccine. Only in-frame clones appear in the TCRdb table, and some are missing; sequencing was by immunoSEQ multiplex PCR. The data show around 130,000 clones, nearly 95% seen once. The sequencing used peripheral blood, collected on day 0 of AZD1222 vaccination. These receptors were obtained from an adult in good health.

The chain recombines TRBV10-3 with TRBJ2-7; 9 bases are shared with TRBD2. The CDR3 runs to 15 residues. With V trimmed by 6 bases and J by 0 bases, 6 bases remained unmatched. The germline V gene encodes CDR1 ENHRY and CDR2 SYGVKD. The CDR3 region is CAISAGTSISYEQYF. The CDR3 nucleotides are TGTGCCATCAGCGCCGGGACTAGCATCTCCTACGAGCAGTACTTC.

This clone appeared a single time. The chain couples TRBV6-2 or TRBV6-3 to TRBJ2-3; D perhaps matches TRBD2 (5 bases). The ends were cut back, 1 base at V and 5 bases at J, with 7 bases in the middle. Germline V gives CDR1 MNHEY, CDR2 SVGEGT. The CDR3 totals 13 residues. CDR3 nucleotide sequence: TGTGCCAGCAGTTACTACGAGGGAGATACGCAGTATTTT. It is translated as CASSYYEGDTQYF.

The rearrangement joins TRBV13 to TRBJ1-2, with no clear D. The V gene's germline CDR1 is PRHDT and CDR2 FYEKMQ (reference sequence). The CDR3 contains 12 residues. Trimming shortened V by 0 bases and J by 4 bases, and 3 bases separated the two germline ends. CDR3 sequence: CASSLGRYGYTF. The CDR3 bases are TGTGCCAGCAGCTTAGGCCGCTATGGCTACACCTTC.

This chain uses TRBV7-3 with TRBJ1-1; 10 positions agree with TRBD1. This CDR3 is built from 14 residues. The V gene end was trimmed by 4 bases and the J gene end by 5 bases; junction bases not matched to a gene: 4. Germline lookup yields CDR1 SGHTA and CDR2 FQGTGA. In nucleotides, the CDR3 is TGTGCCAGCAGCTCCGACAGGGGGCTGACTGAAGCTTTCTTT. Its protein product is CASSSDRGLTEAFF.

To note about this clone: This sample includes further DNA sequences coding for the same CDR3. The rearrangement uses TRBV5-4 and TRBJ1-1; D might be TRBD1 (5 bases). Germline V CDR1 and CDR2: SGHNT, YYREEE (reference sequence). Deletions cut 0 bases from V and 4 bases from J, with 10 bases between. The CDR3 loop spans 14 amino acids. The CDR3 coding sequence is TGTGCCAGCAGCTTGGGTCAGGGTGGCACTGAAGCTTTCTTT. Amino acid sequence: CASSLGQGGTEAFF.

The rearrangement uses TRBV27 and TRBJ1-3, with TRBD1 identical over 7 bases. The germline V gene encodes CDR1 MNHEY and CDR2 SMNVEV (reference sequence). The ends lost 0 bases at V and 0 bases at J; junction bases unmatched: 8. CDR3 length: 18 residues. This CDR3 is CASSLSSPRQGSGNTIYF. The CDR3 DNA is TGTGCCAGCAGTTTATCATCGCCCCGACAGGGCTCTGGAAACACCATATATTTT.

The chain links TRBV7-8 to TRBJ2-1, with 14 positions matching TRBD2. This CDR3 spans 18 amino acids. The ends lost 2 bases at V and 7 bases at J; junction bases unmatched: 10. Germline CDR1 and CDR2: SGHVS and FQNEAQ. The CDR3 region is CASSLPPRLAGGVNEQFF. CDR3 coding DNA: TGTGCCAGCAGCTTACCGCCTAGACTAGCGGGAGGGGTAAATGAGCAGTTCTTC.

The rearrangement joins TRBV29-1 to TRBJ2-1, with 14 positions matching TRBD2. With V trimmed by 2 bases and J by 7 bases, 1 base remained unmatched. The CDR3 contains 14 residues. Germline V lookup: CDR1 SQVTM, CDR2 ANQGSEA. CDR3 region: CSVERTSGGNEQFF. In DNA form, the CDR3 reads TGCAGCGTTGAACGGACTAGCGGGGGGAATGAGCAGTTCTTC.